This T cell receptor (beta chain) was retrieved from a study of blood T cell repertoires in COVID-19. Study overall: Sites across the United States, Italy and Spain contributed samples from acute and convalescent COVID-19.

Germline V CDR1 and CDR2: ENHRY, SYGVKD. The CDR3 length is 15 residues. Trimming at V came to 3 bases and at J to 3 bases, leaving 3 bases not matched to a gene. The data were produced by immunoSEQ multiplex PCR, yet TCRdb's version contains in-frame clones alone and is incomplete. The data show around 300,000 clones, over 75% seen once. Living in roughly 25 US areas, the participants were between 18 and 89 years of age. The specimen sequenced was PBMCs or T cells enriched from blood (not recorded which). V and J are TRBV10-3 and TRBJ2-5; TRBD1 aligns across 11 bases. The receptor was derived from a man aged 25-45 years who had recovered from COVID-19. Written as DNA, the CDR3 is TGTGCCATCAGTGATAGGGACAGGGGGAAAGAGACCCAGTACTTC. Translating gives CAISDRDRGKETQYF.